These 30 T cell receptor beta chains were sequenced from one sample in a study of regulatory T cells in long-lasting Graves disease. Time point defined: persistent/refractory GD, antithyroid drugs over 5 years with positive TRAb. Scientists built the TCR library using RNA that was extracted from PBMCs. Assembly of TCR beta libraries relied on iRepertoire HTBI primers together with Arm-PCR of CDR3 regions. Each CDR3 protein is one row after TCRdb ran MiXCR on the multiplex PCR reads. The table lists a few hundred thousand distinct CDR3 sequences, around 20% of them singletons, with over 25% in the top ten. The sequenced sample was peripheral blood mononuclear cells (PBMCs), obtained when the disease was refractory, from a patient treated with antithyroid drugs. The receptors come from a female donor with Graves disease.

This clonotype was found a few times. The V gene is TRBV6-1, the J gene TRBJ1-5; possible D gene TRBD1, 6 bases. CDR1 and CDR2 (germline): MNHNS, SASEGT. The V and J ends lost 11 bases and 1 base respectively, with 12 bases between them. The CDR3 loop spans 13 amino acids. The CDR3 DNA sequence: TGTGCCGGAACCCAGGGGAGCAATCAGCCCCAGCATTTT. Residues: CAGTQGSNQPQHF.

The chain uses TRBV10-3 and TRBJ1-2; TRBD1 aligns across 9 bases. V shed 3 bases, J shed 7 bases, and the junction held 9 bases outside the gene matches. The germline V gene encodes CDR1 ENHRY and CDR2 SYGVKD. The CDR3 covers 15 residues. The CDR3 protein is CAISDTGTGRVGYTF. The CDR3 nucleotides are TGTGCCATCAGTGATACCGGGACAGGGAGAGTTGGCTACACCTTC.

V is TRBV5-5 and J is TRBJ1-2, with TRBD1 matching 10 bases. CDR1 and CDR2 from the germline V gene are SGHKS and YYEKEE (reference sequence). V dropped 2 bases and J dropped 4; count of bases not matched to a gene: 8. This CDR3 comprises 16 residues. DNA for the CDR3: TGTGCCAGCAGCTTTTTCGGGACAGGGGATTTCTATGGCTACACCTTC. Amino acid sequence: CASSFFGTGDFYGYTF. The entire variable domain, with the rest obtained from reference TRBV5-5 and TRBJ1-2, is as follows: DAGVTQSPTHLIKTRGQQVTLRCSPISGHKSVSWYQQVLGQGPQFIFQYYEKEERGRGNFPDRFSARQFPNYSSELNVNALLLGDSALYLCASSFFGTGDFYGYTFGSGTRLTVV.

This clonotype has more than one count but fewer than ten. V is TRBV20-1 and J is TRBJ2-4; no clear D. CDR1 is DFQATT, CDR2 SNEGSKA, per germline (reference sequence). The CDR3 is 15 residues long. Trimming removed 6 bases from V and 1 base from J, with 16 bases in between. The CDR3 loop reads CSAPLHSLAKNIQYF. The DNA for the CDR3 is TGCAGTGCCCCCCTCCACTCACTGGCCAAAAACATTCAGTACTTC.

This clonotype was counted many times. This chain joins TRBV12-3 or TRBV12-4 and TRBJ2-7; 7 positions agree with TRBD1. The CDR3 is 12 amino acids. Trimming at V came to 5 bases and at J to 6 bases, leaving 4 bases not matched to a gene. The CDR3 spells CASSLYRGEQYF. The CDR3 nucleotides are TGTGCCAGCAGTCTCTACAGGGGCGAGCAGTACTTC.

This clonotype was recorded many times. This rearrangement joins TRBV12-3 or TRBV12-4 to TRBJ2-7; D gene unclear. Trimming took 3 bases from V and 6 from J, leaving 9 bases between them. The CDR3 contains 12 residues. The CDR3 bases are TGTGCCAGCAGTTTTATTCCTCCCGAGCAGTACTTC. Protein: CASSFIPPEQYF.

This clonotype was seen only a few times. The rearrangement links TRBV11-2 to TRBJ1-5; tentative D call: TRBD1 (5 bases). In germline, CDR1 is SGHAT, CDR2 FQNNGV. Trimming took off 5 bases at V and 0 bases at J, with 8 bases between the two ends. The CDR3 has 14 residues. CDR3 residues: CASSEQDSNQPQHF. The CDR3 DNA reads as TGTGCCAGCAGCGAACAGGATAGCAATCAGCCCCAGCATTTT.

This chain connects TRBV20-1 to TRBJ2-7; TRBD2 aligns across 12 bases. The CDR3 spans 15 residues. Trimming removed 1 base from V and 7 bases from J; junction bases left unmatched: 8. Germline CDR1 is DFQATT and CDR2 is SNEGSKA (reference sequence). The CDR3 loop is CSARALAGGPWEQYF. CDR3 in DNA: TGCAGTGCTAGAGCTCTAGCGGGAGGGCCGTGGGAGCAGTACTTC.

This clonotype was seen many times. The rearrangement uses TRBV6-2 or TRBV6-3 and TRBJ1-2, with TRBD1 identical over 8 bases. Germline assignment: CDR1 MNHEY and CDR2 SVGEGT. This CDR3 region has 17 residues. V lost 4 bases and J lost 7; bases outside the gene matches: 17. In DNA form, the CDR3 reads TGTGCCAGCAGTTCCCACCGGGACAGGCGACTGGGGGTTGGCTACACCTTC. It is translated as CASSSHRDRRLGVGYTF.

This clonotype was picked up many times. The chain combines TRBV2 with TRBJ1-6; 11 bases line up with TRBD1. The germline V gene encodes CDR1 SNHLY and CDR2 FYNNEI. The CDR3 sequence is 14 residues long. J lost 9 bases, V lost 7 bases, and 5 bases had no gene match. CDR3 DNA sequence: TGTGCCAGCACAGGACAGGGGGCAGGTTCACCCCTCCACTTT. The encoded protein is CASTGQGAGSPLHF.

The chain links TRBV9 to TRBJ2-7, with 7 bases fitting TRBD1. This CDR3 is 15 amino acids long. CDR1 is SGDLS, CDR2 YYNGEE, per germline. The J segment lost 6 bases and the V segment lost 0 bases, leaving 9 bases of the junction unmatched. CDR3 in amino acids: CASSVDETGLSEQYF. CDR3 bases: TGTGCCAGCAGCGTAGATGAGACAGGGCTAAGCGAGCAGTACTTC.

The chain's CDR3 is CASSLLGQGKSQETQYF. The CDR3 DNA reads as TGTGCCAGCAGCTTATTGGGACAGGGGAAATCACAAGAGACCCAGTACTTC. The chain carries TRBV13 and TRBJ2-5; 10 bases agree with TRBD1. The germline gives CDR1 PRHDT, CDR2 FYEKMQ (reference sequence). The length of the CDR3 is 17 residues. J was trimmed by 2 bases and V by 2 bases; bases with no gene match: 8.

This clonotype has just a few counts. The gene calls are TRBV12-5 and TRBJ1-1, with D perhaps matching TRBD1 (5 bases). From germline, CDR1 is LGHNT and CDR2 FRNRAP. Deletions cut 1 base from V and 6 bases from J, with 9 bases between. The CDR3 is 13 residues long. The CDR3 here is CASGLGRGSEAFF. CDR3 DNA: TGTGCTAGTGGTTTGGGCCGGGGCTCTGAAGCTTTCTTT. Full variable domain (missing parts from reference TRBV12-5 and TRBJ1-1): DARVTQTPRHKVTEMGQEVTMRCQPILGHNTVFWYRQTMMQGLELLAYFRNRAPLDDSGMPKDRFSAEMPDATLATLKIQPSEPRDSAVYFCASGLGRGSEAFFGQGTRLTVV.

This clonotype appeared a few times. This chain joins TRBV19 and TRBJ1-1; unclear D gene. Germline CDR1 and CDR2: LNHDA and SQIVND (reference sequence). V gave up 8 bases and J gave up 5 bases, with 21 bases separating them. The CDR3 is made up of 15 amino acids. The CDR3 nucleotides read TGTGCCAGTCGCCGGGAATCAAATGGGTTGACTGAAGCTTTCTTT. This codes for CASRRESNGLTEAFF.

This chain links TRBV6-5 with TRBJ1-5; no definite D call. The germline V gene has CDR1 MNHEY and CDR2 SVGAGI. Between the trimmed V and J ends, which lost 2 bases and 0 bases, there was a span of 20 bases. The CDR3 spans 19 residues. The CDR3 protein is CASSYSLATTAYSNQPQHF. DNA of the CDR3: TGTGCCAGCAGTTACAGTTTGGCTACCACAGCTTATAGCAATCAGCCCCAGCATTTT.

V usage is TRBV6-1 and J usage is TRBJ2-3; D call uncertain. There are 15 residues in the CDR3. The V gene lost 0 bases and the J gene lost 4 bases, with 11 bases spanning the gap. CDR1 is MNHNS, CDR2 SASEGT, per germline. The CDR3 here is CASSEAGYEADTQYF. The CDR3 DNA follows: TGTGCCAGCAGTGAAGCGGGGTACGAGGCAGATACGCAGTATTTT.

This clonotype has ten or more counts. The V and J genes are TRBV13 and TRBJ2-5; D remains ambiguous. The CDR3 has 12 residues. Trimming took 3 bases from V and 2 from J, leaving 4 bases between them. The germline CDR1 and CDR2 sequences are PRHDT and FYEKMQ (reference sequence). CDR3 in amino acids: CASSLQQETQYF. The CDR3 coding sequence is TGTGCCAGCAGCTTGCAACAAGAGACCCAGTACTTC.

The table lists this clonotype with many counts. V gene TRBV12-3 or TRBV12-4 combines with J gene TRBJ2-5; 11 nucleotides line up with TRBD1. CDR3 length: 16 amino acids. The V segment lost 6 bases and the J segment 1 base; nucleotides outside the gene matches: 7. The CDR3 DNA is TGTGCCAGCAGCACCACCGGGACAGGGGGCCAAGAGACCCAGTACTTC. Encoded protein: CASSTTGTGGQETQYF.

This clonotype was counted ten times or more. The V and J genes are TRBV7-8 and TRBJ1-2, with a possible D match to TRBD1 (5 bases). V was pared by 1 base and J by 4 bases, with 10 bases between. Germline CDR1 is SGHVS and CDR2 is FQNEAQ. The CDR3 has 14 amino acids. CDR3 DNA sequence: TGTGCCAGCAGCTTAGGGGACGCCAGCTATGGCTACACCTTC. Translated, it gives CASSLGDASYGYTF.

This clonotype was observed at least ten times. The rearrangement links TRBV7-3 to TRBJ2-5, with D tentatively TRBD2 (5 bases). The CDR3 extends over 14 amino acids. Trimming pared 5 bases from V and 3 bases from J, leaving 13 bases between. Germline V gives CDR1 SGHTA, CDR2 FQGTGA. The CDR3 region is CASSRDYAEETQYF. The CDR3 DNA reads as TGTGCCAGCAGCCGTGACTACGCGGAAGAGACCCAGTACTTC.

This clonotype has just a few counts. The chain combines TRBV7-3 with TRBJ2-2; D not certain. Trimming cost V 5 bases and J 5 bases, with 12 bases left between them. There are 14 residues in the CDR3. Looked up from germline, CDR1 is SGHTA and CDR2 is FQGTGA. The DNA of the CDR3 is TGTGCCAGCAGCCCCACTCCCGGGACCGGGGAGCTGTTTTTT. This translates into CASSPTPGTGELFF. The full variable domain, rest sourced from reference TRBV7-3 and TRBJ2-2, is GAGVSQTPSNKVTEKGKYVELRCDPISGHTALYWYRQSLGQGPEFLIYFQGTGAADDSGLPNDRFFAVRPEGSVSTLKIQRTERGDSAVYLCASSPTPGTGELFFGEGSRLTVL.

Concerning this clonotype itself: A much larger clone differs by one base, so this may be a read error. The chain carries TRBV2 and TRBJ2-7; D is unresolved. This CDR3 spans 11 amino acids. CDR1 SNHLY and CDR2 FYNNEI come from the germline V gene. Here the CDR3 reads CVSAEEFEQYF. CDR3 in DNA: TGTGTCAGCGCCGAAGAGTTTGAGCAGTACTTC. Based on the CDR3 plus reference TRBV2 and TRBJ2-7, the full variable domain is EPEVTQTPSHQVTQMGQEVILRCVPISNHLYFYWYRQILGQKVEFLVSFYNNEISEKSEIFDDQFSVERPDGSNFTLKIRSTKLEDSAMYFCVSAEEFEQYFGPGTRLTVT.

This chain uses TRBV4-2 with TRBJ1-5; D is possibly TRBD1 (6 bases). Germline CDR1 reads LGHNA; CDR2 reads YNFKEQ. Trimming removed 2 bases from V and 3 bases from J, with 14 bases in between. This CDR3 is 16 amino acids long. CDR3 residues: CASSQSQGRINQPQHF. CDR3 in DNA: TGTGCCAGCAGCCAAAGCCAGGGGAGGATCAATCAGCCCCAGCATTTT.

This clonotype was seen a few times. This chain connects TRBV7-9 to TRBJ2-1; D call uncertain. The CDR3 consists of 14 residues. Germline V gene sequence: CDR1 SEHNR, CDR2 FQNEAQ (reference sequence). Between the trimmed V and J ends, which lost 1 base and 7 bases, there was a span of 11 bases. The CDR3 region has the DNA TGTGCCAGCAGCTTAGGGTCGGGTGTGAATGAGCAGTTCTTC. It is translated as CASSLGSGVNEQFF.

The chain uses TRBV24-1 and TRBJ1-5; D gene ambiguous. Germline CDR1 is KGHDR and CDR2 is SFDVKD. This CDR3 region has 17 residues. V lost 1 base and J 1 base, leaving 13 bases between the germline ends. CDR3 loop: CATSDFNLGNSNQPQHF. The DNA for the CDR3 is TGTGCCACCAGTGATTTTAACCTCGGGAACAGCAATCAGCCCCAGCATTTT.

The J gene is TRBJ2-2, the V gene TRBV7-2, with 8 bases that match TRBD1. Germline CDR1 SGHTA, CDR2 FQGNSA. CDR3 length: 15 amino acids. The junction had 6 bases not matched to a gene; V was cut back by 4 bases and J by 5 bases. Here the CDR3 reads CASSSGQGWTGELFF. CDR3 sequence (DNA): TGTGCCAGCAGCTCCGGACAGGGTTGGACCGGGGAGCTGTTTTTT.

V gene TRBV19 combines with J gene TRBJ2-7, with D possibly matching TRBD1 (5 bases). The CDR3 is 14 amino acids. With 5 bases removed from V and 3 bases from J, the gap between germline ends came to 14 bases. The germline V gene has CDR1 LNHDA and CDR2 SQIVND (reference sequence). The CDR3 coding sequence is TGTGCCAGTAGTGAAACAGGACGGTTCTACGAGCAGTACTTC. Protein: CASSETGRFYEQYF.

The gene calls are TRBV18 and TRBJ2-7; D gene unclear. Germline loops: CDR1 KGHSH, CDR2 LQKENI. The CDR3 contains 16 residues. V shed 3 bases and J shed 1 base, with 16 bases lying between them. CDR3 amino acids: CASSPQRREVSYEQYF. CDR3 nucleotide sequence: TGTGCCAGCTCACCCCAAAGAAGAGAGGTTTCCTACGAGCAGTACTTC.

The table lists this clonotype with a few counts. This sequence joins TRBV19 and TRBJ1-6; TRBD1 agrees at 9 bases. Germline V lookup: CDR1 LNHDA, CDR2 SQIVND (reference sequence). This CDR3 contains 14 residues. Trimming took 6 bases from V and 10 from J; bases not matched to a gene: 7. CDR3 DNA: TGTGCCAGTAGCAATGACAGGGGGGACTCACCCCTCCACTTT. This translates into CASSNDRGDSPLHF.

The chain recombines TRBV29-1 with TRBJ2-6; 8 bases are a match to TRBD2. CDR3 length: 14 amino acids. J gave up 4 bases and V 3 bases, and 2 bases lay outside the gene matches. Germline V CDR1 and CDR2: SQVTM, ANQGSEA. The CDR3 sequence: CSVETSAGANVLTF. CDR3 coding DNA: TGCAGCGTTGAGACTAGCGCCGGGGCCAACGTCCTGACTTTC.